A selection of T cell receptor beta chains follows, all from one sample in a study of a mutant IDH1 vaccine in newly diagnosed glioma. Which antigens these TCRs recognize remains unknown. Clones were sequenced by immunoSEQ multiplex PCR, and TCRdb holds only the in-frame ones, with some missing. The sample shows about 27,000 clones, around 80% of them seen only once. The material was PBMCs, obtained from a glioma patient whose treatment included an IDH1 peptide vaccine. The receptors stem from a man over 45 with glioma. Both conserved end residues are part of each CDR3. Each record gives: CDR3 protein, CDR3 DNA, D gene, J gene, clone size, V gene. The D gene is left open where the match is weak. Not all rows give a size; the values are once, few, many and, for expanded clones, a class.

cdr3_aa: CATSRSWGLGGYTF; cdr3_nt: TGTGCCACCAGCAGGAGCTGGGGACTAGGTGGCTACACCTTC; d_call: .; j_call: TRBJ1-2; clone_size: .; v_call: TRBV15
cdr3_aa: CASSPRGGDQETQYF; cdr3_nt: TGTGCCAGCAGTCCCCGGGGAGGGGACCAAGAGACCCAGTACTTC; d_call: TRBD2; j_call: TRBJ2-5; clone_size: .; v_call: TRBV7-2
cdr3_aa: CASSSRGATEAFF; cdr3_nt: TGTGCCAGTAGTAGCCGGGGGGCCACTGAAGCTTTCTTT; d_call: .; j_call: TRBJ1-1; clone_size: few; v_call: TRBV19
cdr3_aa: CAWNMRGTDTQYF; cdr3_nt: TGTGCCTGGAACATGCGGGGCACAGATACGCAGTATTTT; d_call: .; j_call: TRBJ2-3; clone_size: .; v_call: TRBV30
cdr3_aa: CATSKESRGQEQFF; cdr3_nt: TGTGCCACCAGCAAAGAGTCCCGGGGCCAAGAGCAGTTCTTC; d_call: .; j_call: TRBJ2-1; clone_size: .; v_call: TRBV15
cdr3_aa: CASQTGVVTGELFF; cdr3_nt: TGCGCCAGCCAGACAGGGGTGGTCACCGGGGAGCTGTTTTTT; d_call: TRBD1; j_call: TRBJ2-2; clone_size: .; v_call: TRBV5-1
cdr3_aa: CASRRGVNTEAFF; cdr3_nt: TGTGCCAGCCGTAGGGGGGTGAACACTGAAGCTTTCTTT; d_call: .; j_call: TRBJ1-1; clone_size: few; v_call: TRBV9
cdr3_aa: CATSRGFTGMDEQYF; cdr3_nt: TGTGCCACCAGCAGAGGTTTTACAGGGATGGACGAGCAGTACTTC; d_call: .; j_call: TRBJ2-7; clone_size: .; v_call: TRBV15
cdr3_aa: CASSNAGFSYEQYF; cdr3_nt: TGTGCCAGTAGTAACGCGGGGTTCTCCTACGAGCAGTACTTC; d_call: .; j_call: TRBJ2-7; clone_size: .; v_call: TRBV19
cdr3_aa: CASSVASGTPYYNEQFF; cdr3_nt: TGTGCCAGCAGCGTAGCCAGCGGGACCCCCTACTACAATGAGCAGTTCTTC; d_call: TRBD2; j_call: TRBJ2-1; clone_size: .; v_call: TRBV9
cdr3_aa: CASSRLAGSTDTQYF; cdr3_nt: TGTGCCAGCAGCCGACTAGCGGGCAGCACAGATACGCAGTATTTT; d_call: TRBD2; j_call: TRBJ2-3; clone_size: .; v_call: TRBV2
cdr3_aa: CSALLVTEAFF; cdr3_nt: TGCAGTGCGCTCCTGGTAACTGAAGCTTTCTTT; d_call: .; j_call: TRBJ1-1; clone_size: medium-sized; v_call: TRBV20-1
cdr3_aa: CASSFHRSDTQYF; cdr3_nt: TGTGCCAGCAGTTTCCACAGGTCAGATACGCAGTATTTT; d_call: .; j_call: TRBJ2-3; clone_size: few; v_call: TRBV6-5
cdr3_aa: CASSLIGVTRAFF; cdr3_nt: TGTGCCAGCAGCTTGATCGGTGTAACACGAGCTTTCTTT; d_call: .; j_call: TRBJ1-1; clone_size: once; v_call: TRBV5-4
cdr3_aa: CASSQDRGSRGHEQYF; cdr3_nt: TGTGCCAGCAGCCAAGATAGGGGGAGCCGGGGGCACGAGCAGTACTTC; d_call: .; j_call: TRBJ2-7; clone_size: .; v_call: TRBV4-2
cdr3_aa: CASSPGTANSNQPQHF; cdr3_nt: TGTGCCAGCAGCCCCGGGACAGCTAATAGCAATCAGCCCCAGCATTTT; d_call: TRBD1; j_call: TRBJ1-5; clone_size: .; v_call: TRBV5-6
cdr3_aa: CSAGEYNQPQHF; cdr3_nt: TGCAGCGCAGGGGAATATAATCAGCCCCAGCATTTT; d_call: .; j_call: TRBJ1-5; clone_size: .; v_call: TRBV29-1
cdr3_aa: CASSYESYEQYF; cdr3_nt: TGTGCCAGCAGTTATGAGTCGTACGAGCAGTACTTC; d_call: .; j_call: TRBJ2-7; clone_size: .; v_call: TRBV6-6
cdr3_aa: CASSLDPWAGTHTDTQYF; cdr3_nt: TGTGCCAGCAGCTTAGACCCTTGGGCGGGGACCCACACAGATACGCAGTATTTT; d_call: .; j_call: TRBJ2-3; clone_size: .; v_call: TRBV7-9
cdr3_aa: CASSIGGLLHTQYF; cdr3_nt: TGTGCCAGCAGCATAGGGGGGCTTCTTCATACGCAGTATTTT; d_call: .; j_call: TRBJ2-3; clone_size: .; v_call: TRBV5-6
cdr3_aa: CAWSNAGNQPQHF; cdr3_nt: TGTGCCTGGAGTAACGCAGGTAACCAGCCCCAGCATTTT; d_call: .; j_call: TRBJ1-5; clone_size: .; v_call: TRBV30
cdr3_aa: CAITDNGDTQYF; cdr3_nt: TGTGCCATCACTGATAACGGGGATACGCAGTATTTT; d_call: .; j_call: TRBJ2-3; clone_size: .; v_call: TRBV10-3
cdr3_aa: CAISDSSREFGGQYF; cdr3_nt: TGTGCCATCAGTGACTCTTCGAGAGAATTTGGGGGCCAGTACTTC; d_call: .; j_call: TRBJ2-5; clone_size: .; v_call: TRBV10-3
cdr3_aa: CASSPDRLYNTDTQYF; cdr3_nt: TGTGCCAGCAGTCCGGACAGGCTTTACAACACAGATACGCAGTATTTT; d_call: TRBD1; j_call: TRBJ2-3; clone_size: .; v_call: TRBV6-6
cdr3_aa: CARSLFTDSNQPQHF; cdr3_nt: TGTGCCAGAAGCTTGTTTACGGATAGCAATCAGCCCCAGCATTTT; d_call: .; j_call: TRBJ1-5; clone_size: .; v_call: TRBV5-3
cdr3_aa: CASSPLPGNYNEQFF; cdr3_nt: TGTGCCAGCTCACCACTACCCGGCAACTACAATGAGCAGTTCTTC; d_call: .; j_call: TRBJ2-1; clone_size: .; v_call: TRBV18
cdr3_aa: CASSQSGASQPQHF; cdr3_nt: TGTGCCAGCAGCCAGTCGGGGGCCTCTCAGCCCCAGCATTTT; d_call: .; j_call: TRBJ1-5; clone_size: few; v_call: TRBV7-2
cdr3_aa: CASSVGLLNTEAFF; cdr3_nt: TGTGCCAGCAGCGTAGGGCTACTGAACACTGAAGCTTTCTTT; d_call: .; j_call: TRBJ1-1; clone_size: few; v_call: TRBV9
cdr3_aa: CASSPGTGSSSYNEQFF; cdr3_nt: TGTGCCAGCTCACCAGGGACGGGGTCCAGCTCCTACAATGAGCAGTTCTTC; d_call: .; j_call: TRBJ2-1; clone_size: .; v_call: TRBV18
cdr3_aa: CASSRDRGGYTF; cdr3_nt: TGTGCCAGCAGCAGGGACAGGGGAGGCTACACCTTC; d_call: TRBD1; j_call: TRBJ1-2; clone_size: .; v_call: TRBV7-9
cdr3_aa: CASRVQGGFGQPQHF; cdr3_nt: TGTGCCAGCAGGGTTCAGGGTGGGTTCGGTCAGCCCCAGCATTTT; d_call: .; j_call: TRBJ1-5; clone_size: few; v_call: TRBV7-9
cdr3_aa: CASSPLGTGRAYEQYF; cdr3_nt: TGCGCCAGCAGCCCGTTGGGGACAGGTCGGGCCTACGAGCAGTACTTC; d_call: TRBD1; j_call: TRBJ2-7; clone_size: .; v_call: TRBV4-1
cdr3_aa: CSVNAGTGNTIYF; cdr3_nt: TGCAGCGTAAATGCCGGGACAGGAAACACCATATATTTT; d_call: .; j_call: TRBJ1-3; clone_size: .; v_call: TRBV29-1
cdr3_aa: CASSTTLRDSVGDTQYF; cdr3_nt: TGTGCCAGCAGCACCACCCTTAGGGACAGTGTGGGAGATACGCAGTATTTT; d_call: .; j_call: TRBJ2-3; clone_size: .; v_call: TRBV21-1
cdr3_aa: CASSFGRGRPEAFF; cdr3_nt: TGTGCCAGCAGTTTCGGCAGGGGGCGACCTGAAGCTTTCTTT; d_call: TRBD1; j_call: TRBJ1-1; clone_size: .; v_call: TRBV28
cdr3_aa: CASSLGGVSYEQYF; cdr3_nt: TGTGCCAGCAGCTTGGGAGGGGTATCCTACGAGCAGTACTTC; d_call: TRBD2; j_call: TRBJ2-7; clone_size: .; v_call: TRBV7-2
cdr3_aa: CATSSQGFSNQPQHF; cdr3_nt: TGTGCCACCAGCAGTCAAGGGTTTAGCAATCAGCCCCAGCATTTT; d_call: .; j_call: TRBJ1-5; clone_size: .; v_call: TRBV15
cdr3_aa: CASSLFGELFF; cdr3_nt: TGTGCCAGCAGTTTATTCGGGGAGCTGTTTTTT; d_call: .; j_call: TRBJ2-2; clone_size: once; v_call: TRBV27
cdr3_aa: CASSLGQGPTEAFF; cdr3_nt: TGTGCCAGCAGCTTAGGGCAGGGGCCCACTGAAGCTTTCTTT; d_call: .; j_call: TRBJ1-1; clone_size: .; v_call: TRBV7-9
cdr3_aa: CASSTRPDTAPSSYNEQFF; cdr3_nt: TGTGCCAGTAGTACCCGTCCGGATACAGCCCCGAGCTCCTACAATGAGCAGTTCTTC; d_call: .; j_call: TRBJ2-1; clone_size: .; v_call: TRBV19
cdr3_aa: CASTLGGTGRTSGANVLTF; cdr3_nt: TGCGCCAGCACCTTAGGCGGGACAGGTCGTACGTCTGGGGCCAACGTCCTGACTTTC; d_call: TRBD1; j_call: TRBJ2-6; clone_size: .; v_call: TRBV5-1
cdr3_aa: CASSTGGREQYF; cdr3_nt: TGTGCCAGTTCTACAGGGGGTCGAGAGCAGTACTTC; d_call: TRBD1; j_call: TRBJ2-7; clone_size: .; v_call: TRBV19